The T cell receptor (beta chain) under discussion was sequenced for a study of shared T cell receptors in the human thymus. Generated by immunoSEQ multiplex PCR, the TCRdb table keeps only in-frame clones and is missing some. The sample records some 640,000 clones, approximately 89% being singletons. Turning to this clone: Other DNA sequences within the sample encode an identical CDR3.

The CDR3 is 14 amino acids. Trimming removed 5 bases from V and 2 bases from J; junction bases left unmatched: 6. Germline CDR1 is SGHTA and CDR2 is FQGNSA. This sample was also put to use in a study of human thymus T cells. Turning to that study: Congenital heart defects were the reason for the corrective surgery that the donors, healthy Finnish infants, were having.

This clonotype originated in a boy younger than two with a congenital heart defect. The sample consisted of thymocytes. This sequence joins TRBV7-2 and TRBJ2-7, with 7 bases lining up with TRBD1. The CDR3 here is CASSLDREPYEQYF. CDR3 nucleotide sequence: TGTGCCAGCAGCCTTGACAGGGAACCCTACGAGCAGTACTTC.